One and the same sample provided the 12 T cell receptor beta chains below, sequenced in a study of T cell responses to AZD1222 COVID-19 vaccine. TCRdb keeps only in-frame clones here, not all; method: immunoSEQ multiplex PCR. The table lists under 200,000 clones, approximately 92% of them singletons. Sequencing used peripheral blood, obtained 28 days after the second dose of the MenACWY control vaccine. The origin of the receptors is an adult who received the MenACWY meningococcal vaccine as a control.

The genes are TRBV7-3 and TRBJ2-3, with D possibly TRBD1 on 5 matching bases. CDR1 and CDR2 from the germline V gene are SGHTA and FQGTGA. CDR3 length: 17 residues. V lost 1 base to trimming and J lost 2 bases, with 16 bases between them. CDR3 sequence (DNA): TGTGCCAGCAGCTTAAGAGGTGGGGCTGTCGTCACAGATACGCAGTATTTT. It specifies CASSLRGGAVVTDTQYF.

The V call is TRBV9, the J call TRBJ2-1; 10 nucleotides line up with TRBD2. This CDR3 has 16 amino acids. Germline assignment: CDR1 SGDLS and CDR2 YYNGEE. With 0 bases clipped from V and 7 bases from J, the junction kept 7 bases outside the gene matches. CDR3 nucleotides: TGTGCCAGCAGCGTAGCTAGCGGGAGTTTAGAGAATGAGCAGTTCTTC. Amino acid sequence: CASSVASGSLENEQFF.

This clone was recorded once. This sequence joins TRBV15 and TRBJ2-7, with D perhaps TRBD1 (5 bases). The CDR3 totals 14 residues. Trimming shortened V by 2 bases and J by 4 bases, and 12 bases separated the two germline ends. Germline V CDR1 and CDR2: LNHNV, YYDKDF (reference sequence). CDR3 DNA: TGTGCCACCAGCAGATCTCGTCAGGGATACGAGCAGTACTTC. It specifies CATSRSRQGYEQYF.

The V gene is TRBV9, the J gene TRBJ2-1, with TRBD2 matching over 9 bases. Germline CDR1 SGDLS, CDR2 YYNGEE. CDR3 size: 17 residues. V trimming: 0 bases; J trimming: 7 bases; junction bases outside the gene matches: 11. The CDR3 DNA sequence: TGTGCCAGCAGCGTAGATCCCCCTAGCGGGATAGATAATGAGCAGTTCTTC. Encoded protein: CASSVDPPSGIDNEQFF.

V usage is TRBV7-3 and J usage is TRBJ2-1, with TRBD2 matching over 7 bases. Trimming at V came to 3 bases and at J to 4 bases, leaving 6 bases not matched to a gene. This CDR3 is built from 15 residues. Germline CDR1 is SGHTA and CDR2 is FQGTGA. The CDR3, as DNA: TGTGCCAGCAGCTTCAGGCTAGCGGCTTACAATGAGCAGTTCTTC. Encoded protein: CASSFRLAAYNEQFF.

On this clone: Other nucleotide sequences in the sample specify the same CDR3. J is TRBJ1-1 and V is TRBV11-3; no reliable D call. Per the germline V gene, CDR1 is SGHNT and CDR2 is YENEEA. V was clipped by 1 base and J by 1 base, with 4 bases between them. CDR3 length: 13 residues. The CDR3 spells CASSLAPNTEAFF. The DNA of the CDR3 is TGTGCCAGCAGCTTAGCTCCGAACACTGAAGCTTTCTTT.

This clone was seen just once. This chain uses TRBV6-5 with TRBJ1-1; D is perhaps TRBD1 (6 bases). Germline-derived CDR1 and CDR2 are MNHEY and SVGAGI. The CDR3 sequence is 15 residues long. Trimming left V 0 bases short and J 4 bases short, with 12 bases between. For the CDR3, the DNA is TGTGCCAGCAGTTACTCCCGGGGGCAAGGCACTGAAGCTTTCTTT. It is translated as CASSYSRGQGTEAFF.

Here the CDR3 reads CASSLSGTQYNEQFF. The CDR3 DNA is TGTGCCAGCAGTTTATCGGGGACACAGTACAATGAGCAGTTCTTC. The chain joins TRBV27 to TRBJ2-1; perhaps TRBD1 as D (6 bases). CDR3 length: 15 residues. Between the trimmed V and J ends, which lost 0 bases and 4 bases, there was a span of 10 bases. Germline values: CDR1 MNHEY, CDR2 SMNVEV (reference sequence).

This clone was recorded a few times. This rearrangement joins TRBV7-8 to TRBJ2-1; TRBD2 matches at 8 bases. The CDR3 is 18 residues long. Germline V gives CDR1 SGHVS, CDR2 FQNEAQ. Germline trimming cut 3 bases from V and 3 bases from J; bases unmatched to any gene: 13. CDR3 sequence reads: CASSLFSGRAPNYNEQFF. CDR3 sequence (DNA): TGTGCCAGCAGCTTGTTCTCCGGGAGGGCCCCCAACTACAATGAGCAGTTCTTC.

This rearrangement joins TRBV29-1 to TRBJ2-7; 10 bases fit TRBD2. The CDR3 totals 12 residues. The V segment lost 7 bases and the J segment 9 bases; nucleotides outside the gene matches: 9. Looked up from germline, CDR1 is SQVTM and CDR2 is ANQGSEA. This chain's CDR3 is CSAMGLALVQYF. The CDR3, as DNA: TGCAGCGCCATGGGACTAGCGTTGGTGCAGTACTTC.

CDR3 sequence reads: CASSFATNEKLFF. In DNA form, the CDR3 reads TGTGCCAGCAGTTTTGCAACTAATGAAAAACTGTTTTTT. The chain recombines TRBV28 with TRBJ1-4; D is uncertain. This CDR3 contains 13 residues. The germline CDR1 and CDR2 sequences are MDHEN and SYDVKM. Trimming left V 3 bases short and J 0 bases short, with 2 bases between.

V usage is TRBV3-1 (or the pseudogene TRBV3-2) and J usage is TRBJ2-5; possibly TRBD2 for D (6 bases). V was trimmed by 0 bases and J by 4 bases, leaving 21 bases between them. This CDR3 has 18 residues. In germline, CDR1 is LGHDT, CDR2 YNNKEL (reference sequence). In DNA, the CDR3 is TGTGCCAGCAGCCAAGATCGTATCGGGAGTTACCTCCCAGAGACCCAGTACTTC. Protein: CASSQDRIGSYLPETQYF.